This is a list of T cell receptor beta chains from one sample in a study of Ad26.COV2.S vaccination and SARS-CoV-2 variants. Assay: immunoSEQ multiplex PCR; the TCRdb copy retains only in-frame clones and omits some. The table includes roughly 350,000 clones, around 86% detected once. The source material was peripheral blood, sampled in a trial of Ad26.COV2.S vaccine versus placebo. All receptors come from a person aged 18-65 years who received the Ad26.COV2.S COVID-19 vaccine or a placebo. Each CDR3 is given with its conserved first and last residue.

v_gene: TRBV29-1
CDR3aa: CSVEAGASGANVLTF

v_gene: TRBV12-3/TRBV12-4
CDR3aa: CASSSTGFGGYTF

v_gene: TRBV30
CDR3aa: CASLELGTEKLFF

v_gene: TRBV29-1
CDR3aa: CSVRDLKESSPLHF

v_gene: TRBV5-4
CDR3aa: CASSLAGRASTEAFF

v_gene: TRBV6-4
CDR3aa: CASSDLGGSPLHF

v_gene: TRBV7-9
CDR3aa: CASSFWTGSTDTQYF

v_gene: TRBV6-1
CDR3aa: CASSVTWAQGFVRPSYEQYF

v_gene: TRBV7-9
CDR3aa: CASSLARSSGEETQYF

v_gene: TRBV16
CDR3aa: CASSPSSDIQYF

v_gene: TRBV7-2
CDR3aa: CASSLEAGTHNEQFF

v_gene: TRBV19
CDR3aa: CASKQGSYETQYF

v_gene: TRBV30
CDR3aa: CAWSTWPEAFF

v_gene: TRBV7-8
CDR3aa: CASRYRGRLSYEQYF

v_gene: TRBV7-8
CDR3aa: CASSRASSYNEQFF

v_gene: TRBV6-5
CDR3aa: CASSRDRVFGYTF

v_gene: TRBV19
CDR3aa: CASNSDRGSNQPQHF

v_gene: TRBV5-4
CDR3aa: CASTRTGIDTQYF

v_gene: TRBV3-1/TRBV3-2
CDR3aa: CASSQGLAGSSYEQYF

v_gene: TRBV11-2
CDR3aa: CASSPTWTGGSNYGYTF

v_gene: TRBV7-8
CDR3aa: CASSPVGAQRTYEQYF

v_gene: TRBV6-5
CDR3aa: CASKPSSIDTQYF

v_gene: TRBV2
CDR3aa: CASSEGNTEAFF